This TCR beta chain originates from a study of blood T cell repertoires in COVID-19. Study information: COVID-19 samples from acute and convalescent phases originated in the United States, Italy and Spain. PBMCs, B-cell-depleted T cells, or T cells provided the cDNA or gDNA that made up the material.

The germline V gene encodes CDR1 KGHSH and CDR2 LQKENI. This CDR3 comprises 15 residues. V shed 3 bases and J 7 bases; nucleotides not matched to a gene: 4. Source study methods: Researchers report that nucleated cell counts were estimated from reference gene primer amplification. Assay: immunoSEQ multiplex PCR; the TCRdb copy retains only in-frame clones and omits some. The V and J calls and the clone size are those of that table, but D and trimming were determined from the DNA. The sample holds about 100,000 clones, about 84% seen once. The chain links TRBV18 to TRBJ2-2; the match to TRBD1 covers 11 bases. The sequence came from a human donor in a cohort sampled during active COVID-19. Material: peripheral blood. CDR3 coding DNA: TGTGCCAGCTCACCCGGACAGGGGGCCATCGGGGAGCTGTTTTTT. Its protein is CASSPGQGAIGELFF. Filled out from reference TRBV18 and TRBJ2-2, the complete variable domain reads NAGVMQNPRHLVRRRGQEARLRCSPMKGHSHVYWYRQLPEEGLKFMVYLQKENIIDESGMPKERFSAEFPKEGPSILRIQQVVRGDSAAYFCASSPGQGAIGELFFGEGSRLTVL.